This T cell receptor beta chain comes out of a study of T cell responses to AZD1222 COVID-19 vaccine (dated by TCRdb to about 2021). For the study in its entirety: AZD1222 recipients with second doses at about 4 weeks or about 12 weeks were pooled, because spike-specific TCR depth and breadth did not differ between schedules. Trial participants were enrolled into age subgroups of 18-55, 56-69 and 70-plus years, which contained around 150, 28 and 57 TCR-sequenced participants, respectively. A total of just over 230 trial participants underwent TCR sequencing, of whom 200 to 220 had received two doses of AZD1222 and roughly 26 had received two doses of the MenACWY control vaccine. What the study reported, not specific to this receptor: Reportedly, almost half of the unique spike-specific TCRs recognized epitopes lying outside the regions that are mutated in the B.1.351 and B.1.1.7 variants. Spike-specific TCR breadth and depth rose significantly after two AZD1222 doses compared with day 0 and with MenACWY recipients. Conclusions about previously exposed vaccinees are limited because only five to seven AZD1222 recipients were SARS-CoV-2 seropositive at baseline. Most participants were white British and females outnumbered males, and the authors suggested that clonal diversity may have been underestimated. Because no samples from the day 14 peak response were available, repertoires could be characterized only after the peak T cell response. CD4 TCRs associated with the vaccine covered the entire spike protein, and the dominant responses were in regions 160-218 and 743-854. In the small 56-69-year group, the increase in depth fell short of significance, most likely because of low power.

With regard to this clone: No antigen is known for it. At one end the junction does not follow the germline gene, possibly because of a read error.

From a lookup of the germline V gene (reference sequence), CDR1 and CDR2 are DFQATT and SNEGSKA. From its cysteine to its phenylalanine, the CDR3 spans 11 amino acids. The CDR3 DNA has 33 bases and is translated from base 1. The label giving this sample's time point can be read as: baseline before first vaccination. Vaccinee samples were obtained from the UK trials COV001 and COV002, which included a single-blind randomized controlled phase 2/3 trial of AZD1222 (ChAdOx1 nCoV-19) in healthy adults. For TCRbeta chain sequencing, PBMC samples from trial participants were taken at day 0 and at day 28 after the second dose. The CDR3 regions of human TCRbeta chains were subjected to immunosequencing. Per the authors' processing: TCRs in the repertoires were compared against a reference library of SARS-CoV-2-specific TCRs that had been generated with the MIRA antigen-specificity platform. Breadth was defined as the fraction of unique TCRs that were SARS-CoV-2-associated. Depth was defined as the fraction of total T cells that were SARS-CoV-2-associated. Using the MIRA data, each spike-specific TCR was assigned both to the spike region to which the TCR was reactive and to a CD4 or CD8 class. Log10-transformed breadth and depth values were compared by one-way ANOVA with Sidak's multiple comparisons tests. Drawn from immuneACCESS, this table holds only the in-frame rearrangements with V and J called that TCRdb kept. Clones are partly lost; checked studies trace under half to an unresolved V gene and leave the rest unexplained. The DNA was the basis for D and trimming; V, J and clone size are from that table. Within this sample are about 92,000 clones, with around 89% of them counted one time only. The biggest ten clones account for approximately 1.5% of the sample.

The sequence is built from TRBV20-1 and TRBJ1-2, and perhaps TRBD1 as D gene, on 6 matching bases. The sequencing here drew on peripheral blood, taken on day 0 of AZD1222 vaccination. This TCR was sampled from an adult in good health. The DNA is as follows: TGTGGAGGGGGAAGTAGCTATGGCTACACCTTC. Its product reads: CGGGSSYGYTF.